Shown below are 3 T cell receptor beta chains from a single sample sequenced in a study of blood T cell repertoires in COVID-19. Assay: immunoSEQ multiplex PCR; the TCRdb copy retains only in-frame clones and omits some. The sample has some 250,000 clones; around 86% are singletons. The specimen sequenced was peripheral blood. The receptors were sampled from a woman aged 30 to 39 who had recovered from COVID-19.

For the CDR3, the DNA is TGTGCCAGCAGCTTAGGAGGAGGGATGAACACTGAAGCTTTCTTT. Its protein product is CASSLGGGMNTEAFF. The genes are TRBV7-2 and TRBJ1-1; D is ambiguous. Germline V gene data show CDR1 as SGHTA and CDR2 as FQGNSA. V lost 1 base, J lost 0 bases, and 9 bases lay in between. There are 15 residues in the CDR3. Based on the CDR3 plus reference TRBV7-2 and TRBJ1-1, the full variable domain is GAGVSQSPSNKVTEKGKDVELRCDPISGHTALYWYRQSLGQGLEFLIYFQGNSAPDKSGLPSDRFSAERTGGSVSTLTIQRTQQEDSAVYLCASSLGGGMNTEAFFGQGTRLTVV.

The V gene is TRBV27, the J gene TRBJ2-7; D not resolved. Per the germline V gene, CDR1 is MNHEY and CDR2 is SMNVEV (reference sequence). This CDR3 region has 16 residues. The V end lost 5 bases, the J end lost 2 bases, and 19 bases lay between the germline ends. The CDR3 DNA reads as TGTGCCAGCAGTCTGATTTTTATGGGCTCTCCCTACGAGCAGTACTTC. It encodes CASSLIFMGSPYEQYF.

This clone occurred many times. This specimen includes other DNA sequences encoding the same CDR3. The chain recombines TRBV27 with TRBJ2-7, with 8 bases identical to TRBD1. This CDR3 has 14 residues. The J segment lost 4 bases and the V segment lost 6 bases, leaving 8 bases of the junction unmatched. The germline V gene encodes CDR1 MNHEY and CDR2 SMNVEV (reference sequence). CDR3: CASSSTGGGYEQYF. CDR3 DNA: TGTGCCAGCAGCAGTACAGGGGGTGGTTACGAGCAGTACTTC.